The clone carrying this TCR beta chain appeared many times. Unique molecular identifiers were incorporated when the TCRbeta library was constructed. TCRdb independently ran MiXCR on the PCR reads; one entry per CDR3 protein. The sample lists roughly 200,000 distinct CDR3 sequences; about 14% were seen once. This sample is part of a study of T-cell reconstitution after alpha-beta-depleted transplantation in children. V gave up 0 bases and J gave up 5 bases; unmatched junction bases: 4. CDR1 and CDR2 from the germline V gene are SGHRS and YFSETQ. The CDR3 is 14 amino acids. The TCR comes from a human donor who donated a stem cell graft to a child with acute lymphoblastic leukemia. The chain employs TRBV5-1 and TRBJ2-5; 7 bases are a match to TRBD1. Sequencing was performed on PBMCs from the stem cell graft donor, taken from the stem cell graft. CDR3 coding DNA: TGCGCCAGCAGCTTGGTACCAGGGGGTGAGACCCAGTACTTC. Protein sequence: CASSLVPGGETQYF.